One and the same sample provided the 5 T cell receptor beta chains below, sequenced in a study of blood T cell repertoires in COVID-19. Profiling relied on immunoSEQ multiplex PCR, and the TCRdb table lists in-frame clones only, not all of them. The sample includes 95,000 to 100,000 clones, under 90% of them seen just once. Sequenced sample: peripheral blood. The receptor source for this set is a human donor in a cohort sampled during active COVID-19.

The V call is TRBV5-4, the J call TRBJ2-3, with a weak D call TRBD1 (6 bases). Germline CDR1 SGHNT, CDR2 YYREEE (reference sequence). V dropped 0 bases and J dropped 0 bases, with 11 bases sitting between them. The CDR3 extends over 16 amino acids. CDR3 residues: CASSLGGRASTDTQYF. In nucleotides, the CDR3 is TGTGCCAGCAGCTTGGGGGGGCGGGCGAGCACAGATACGCAGTATTTT.

The chain combines TRBV24-1 with TRBJ2-3, with D possibly being TRBD1 (6 bases). The germline CDR1 and CDR2 sequences are KGHDR and SFDVKD. CDR3 size: 15 residues. Deletions cut 4 bases from V and 0 bases from J, with 10 bases between. CDR3 in DNA: TGTGCCACCAGTGACAGGGGAATAAGCACAGATACGCAGTATTTT. It yields the protein CATSDRGISTDTQYF.

The CDR3 region is CAISGLVNTGELFF. Written as DNA, the CDR3 is TGCGCCATCTCGGGACTAGTTAACACCGGGGAGCTGTTTTTT. This chain uses TRBV10-2 with TRBJ2-2; 8 bases map to TRBD2. The ends lost 10 bases at V and 2 bases at J; junction bases unmatched: 6. The V gene's germline CDR1 is WSHSY and CDR2 SAAADI. The CDR3 length is 14 residues.

The chain employs TRBV9 and TRBJ2-7; 7 positions match TRBD2. The CDR3 loop spans 15 amino acids. Germline CDR1 is SGDLS and CDR2 is YYNGEE. V shed 0 bases and J 0 bases; nucleotides not matched to a gene: 3. CDR3 amino acids: CASSVAGGSSYEQYF. In nucleotides, the CDR3 is TGTGCCAGCAGCGTAGCGGGGGGTAGCTCCTACGAGCAGTACTTC.

CDR3 nucleotide sequence: TGTGCCAGCTCACCACTCCTAGCGGGGACCAACACCGGGGAGCTGTTTTTT. This sequence encodes CASSPLLAGTNTGELFF. This chain connects TRBV18 to TRBJ2-2, with 9 nucleotides matching TRBD2. CDR1 is KGHSH and CDR2 is LQKENI in the germline V gene. V lost 1 base, J lost 2 bases, and 5 bases stayed unmatched. The CDR3 totals 17 residues.